Here is one T cell receptor (beta chain) with its context. cDNA serving as the sequencing template came from extracted, reverse transcribed RNA. Profiled with immunoSEQ multiplex PCR; TCRdb holds only in-frame clones, not every one. Counted here are 150,000 to 200,000 clones, roughly two thirds occurring once; the ten biggest clones make up roughly 0.99%. The treatment here: oral pan-JAK inhibitor, 5-10 mg twice daily. These data originate in a study of CD8+ T cells in alopecia areata. The receptor was derived from a human donor with alopecia areata. The source was CD4+ T cells sorted from blood, collected at week 4, from a patient treated with tofacitinib.

CDR3 DNA sequence: TGTGCCAGCAGTGGCCTCGGGGGGGGCTATGGCTACACCTTC. Translating gives CASSGLGGGYGYTF. This sequence joins TRBV25-1 and TRBJ1-2; the D gene is possibly TRBD1 (5 bases). The CDR3 length is 14 residues. Trimming took 4 bases from V and 4 from J, leaving 13 bases between them. Germline V gene data show CDR1 as MGHDK and CDR2 as SYGVNS.